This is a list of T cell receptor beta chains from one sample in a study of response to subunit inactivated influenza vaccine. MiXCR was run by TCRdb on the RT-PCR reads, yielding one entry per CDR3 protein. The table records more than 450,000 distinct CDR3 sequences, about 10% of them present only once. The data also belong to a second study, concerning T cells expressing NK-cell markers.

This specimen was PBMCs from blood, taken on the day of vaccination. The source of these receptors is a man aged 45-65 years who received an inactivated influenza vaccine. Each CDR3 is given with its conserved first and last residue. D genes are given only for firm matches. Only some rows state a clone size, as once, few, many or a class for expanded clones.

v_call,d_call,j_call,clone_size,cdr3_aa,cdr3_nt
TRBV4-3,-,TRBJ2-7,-,CASSQDRSGTFGEQYF,TGCGCCAGCAGCCAAGACCGATCCGGGACATTTGGCGAGCAGTACTTC
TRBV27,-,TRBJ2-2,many,CASSLNWGDEAGELFF,TGTGCCAGCAGTTTAAACTGGGGGGATGAGGCCGGGGAGCTGTTTTTT
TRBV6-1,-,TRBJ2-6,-,CATGDPVRANVLTF,TGTGCCACAGGGGACCCCGTTAGGGCCAACGTCCTGACTTTC
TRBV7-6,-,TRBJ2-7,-,CASSLALSRGYEQYF,TGTGCCAGCAGCTTAGCGCTCAGCAGGGGATACGAGCAGTACTTC
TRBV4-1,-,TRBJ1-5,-,CASGPIGGWHQPQHF,TGCGCCAGCGGACCGATTGGGGGCTGGCATCAGCCCCAGCATTTT
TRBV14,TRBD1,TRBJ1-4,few,CASSHKQGVNEKLFF,TGTGCCAGCAGCCACAAACAGGGGGTGAACGAAAAACTGTTTTTT
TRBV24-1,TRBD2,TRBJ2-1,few,CATTGGVAGSQDEQFF,TGTGCCACCACAGGTGGGGTAGCGGGGAGCCAGGATGAGCAGTTCTTC
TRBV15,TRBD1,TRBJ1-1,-,CATSRGTGITEAFF,TGTGCCACCAGCAGAGGGACAGGGATCACTGAAGCTTTCTTT
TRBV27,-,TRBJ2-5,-,CASSLSNRAGETQYF,TGTGCCAGCAGTTTATCGAACAGGGCCGGCGAGACCCAGTACTTC
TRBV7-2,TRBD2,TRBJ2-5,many,CASSLAGTSGGAQETQYF,TGTGCCAGCAGCTTAGCCGGGACTAGCGGGGGGGCCCAAGAGACCCAGTACTTC
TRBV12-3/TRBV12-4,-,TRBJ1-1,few,CASSYQDRAFF,TGTGCCAGCAGCTACCAAGACCGAGCTTTCTTT
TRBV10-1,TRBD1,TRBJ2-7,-,CASSDPRDRGLDEQYF,TGCGCCAGCAGTGACCCCCGGGACAGGGGGCTGGACGAGCAGTACTTC
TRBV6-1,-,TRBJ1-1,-,CASTGSGHSNTEAFF,TGTGCCAGCACAGGTAGCGGGCACTCGAACACTGAAGCTTTCTTT
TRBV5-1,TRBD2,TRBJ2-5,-,CASSLGTSGSQETQYF,TGCGCCAGCAGCTTGGGGACTAGCGGGAGCCAAGAGACCCAGTACTTC
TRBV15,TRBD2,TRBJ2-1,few,CATRPGLADNEQFF,TGTGCCACCAGACCGGGACTAGCGGACAATGAGCAGTTCTTC
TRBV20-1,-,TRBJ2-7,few,CSALGPLNSYEQYF,TGCAGTGCTCTGGGACCCCTTAACTCCTACGAGCAGTACTTC
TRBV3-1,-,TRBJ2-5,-,CASSQRGARFGETQYF,TGTGCCAGCAGCCAACGGGGGGCGCGTTTTGGAGAGACCCAGTACTTC
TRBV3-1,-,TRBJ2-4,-,CASSQPGGNIQYF,TGTGCCAGCAGCCAGCCCGGGGGAAACATTCAGTACTTC
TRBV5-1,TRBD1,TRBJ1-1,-,CASSTGTAGTEAFF,TGCGCCAGCAGCACCGGGACAGCGGGCACTGAAGCTTTCTTT
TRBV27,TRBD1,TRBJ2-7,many,CASSLQGAHFGEQYF,TGTGCCAGCAGTTTACAGGGGGCCCATTTCGGCGAGCAGTACTTC
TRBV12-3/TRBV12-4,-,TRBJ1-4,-,CASSPAGPTNEKLFF,TGTGCCAGCAGCCCCGCAGGGCCAACTAATGAAAAACTGTTTTTT
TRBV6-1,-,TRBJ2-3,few,CASSPRYPSTDTQYF,TGTGCCAGCTCTCCCAGATACCCTAGCACAGATACGCAGTATTTT
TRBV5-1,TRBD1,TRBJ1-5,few,CASSLGTGDSNQPQHF,TGCGCCAGCAGCTTGGGGACAGGGGATAGCAATCAGCCCCAGCATTTT
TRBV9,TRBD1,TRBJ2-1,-,CASSVSTGGIYEQFF,TGTGCCAGCAGCGTTAGCACAGGGGGCATCTACGAGCAGTTCTTC
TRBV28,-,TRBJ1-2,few,CASSFSGLSNYGYTF,TGTGCCAGCAGTTTTTCGGGGCTTTCTAACTATGGCTACACCTTC
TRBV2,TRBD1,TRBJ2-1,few,CASSEETGYNEQFF,TGTGCCAGCAGTGAAGAGACAGGGTACAATGAGCAGTTCTTC
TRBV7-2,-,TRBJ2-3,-,CASSLMTSTDTQYF,TGTGCCAGCAGCCTGATGACAAGCACAGATACGCAGTATTTT
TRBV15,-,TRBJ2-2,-,CATSTLLFTGELFF,TGTGCCACCAGCACCCTCCTCTTCACCGGGGAGCTGTTTTTT
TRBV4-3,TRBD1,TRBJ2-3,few,CASSPIGDRGTDTQYF,TGCGCCAGCAGCCCTATAGGGGACAGGGGGACAGATACGCAGTATTTT
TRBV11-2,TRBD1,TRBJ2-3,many,CASSLSTSTGGAIDTQYF,TGTGCCAGCAGCTTATCCACCTCGACAGGGGGCGCCATAGATACGCAGTATTTT
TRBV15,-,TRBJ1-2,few,CATSIDRVYGYTF,TGTGCCACCAGCATCGACCGAGTCTATGGCTACACCTTC
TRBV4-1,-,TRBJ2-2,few,CASSRRNTNTGELFF,TGCGCCAGCAGTCGCAGAAACACGAACACCGGGGAGCTGTTTTTT
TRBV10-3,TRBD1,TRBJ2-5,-,CAACDRVSETQYF,TGTGCCGCCTGCGACAGGGTTTCAGAGACCCAGTACTTC
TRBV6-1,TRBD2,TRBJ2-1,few,CASSGTGTSGRWGRDEQFF,TGTGCCAGCAGTGGGACCGGGACTAGCGGGAGGTGGGGTCGTGATGAGCAGTTCTTC
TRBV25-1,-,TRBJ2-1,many,CASSDVHEQFF,TGTGCCAGCAGTGATGTCCATGAGCAGTTCTTC
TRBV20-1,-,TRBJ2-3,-,CSAKPGSTDTQYF,TGCAGTGCTAAACCGGGGAGCACAGATACGCAGTATTTT
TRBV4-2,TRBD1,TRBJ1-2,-,CASSQDQGQGSYGYTF,TGTGCCAGCAGCCAAGATCAGGGACAGGGAAGCTATGGCTACACCTTC
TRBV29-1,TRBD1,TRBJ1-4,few,CSGGQTNEKLFF,TGCAGCGGGGGACAGACGAATGAAAAACTGTTTTTT
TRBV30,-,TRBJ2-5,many,CAWGSAGAYQETQYF,TGTGCCTGGGGCTCGGCCGGGGCGTACCAAGAGACCCAGTACTTC
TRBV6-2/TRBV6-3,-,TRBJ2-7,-,CASSYSFNYEQYF,TGTGCCAGCAGTTACAGCTTTAACTACGAGCAGTACTTC
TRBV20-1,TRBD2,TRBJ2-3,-,CSARAFGLAGADTQYF,TGCAGTGCTAGAGCGTTTGGACTAGCGGGGGCAGATACGCAGTATTTT
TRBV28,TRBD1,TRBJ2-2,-,CASSILQGWELFF,TGTGCCAGCAGTATACTACAGGGGTGGGAGCTGTTTTTT
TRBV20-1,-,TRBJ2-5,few,CSARDPYSQAQYF,TGCAGTGCTAGAGATCCGTACAGTCAGGCCCAGTACTTC
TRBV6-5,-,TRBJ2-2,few,CASSYSPGLNTGELFF,TGTGCCAGCAGTTACTCCCCGGGACTGAACACCGGGGAGCTGTTTTTT
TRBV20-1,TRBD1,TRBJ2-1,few,CSALGWDSSYNEQFF,TGCAGTGCTCTGGGGTGGGACAGCTCCTACAATGAGCAGTTCTTC
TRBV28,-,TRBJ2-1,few,CASSLVSGQFQFF,TGTGCCAGCAGTTTAGTGAGTGGACAGTTCCAGTTCTTC
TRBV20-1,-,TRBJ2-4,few,CSANDRAKNIQYF,TGCAGTGCAAACGACAGAGCCAAAAACATTCAGTACTTC
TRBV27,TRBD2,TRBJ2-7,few,CASSWTSRSYEQYF,TGTGCCAGCAGTTGGACTAGCCGGTCCTACGAGCAGTACTTC
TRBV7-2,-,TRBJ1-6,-,CASSLDSSYNSPLHF,TGTGCCAGCAGCTTAGACAGTTCCTATAATTCACCCCTCCACTTT
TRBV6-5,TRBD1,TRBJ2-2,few,CASSYSGQGTGELFF,TGTGCCAGCAGTTACTCGGGACAGGGTACCGGGGAGCTGTTTTTT
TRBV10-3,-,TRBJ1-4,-,CAISDGANEKLFF,TGTGCCATCAGTGATGGGGCTAATGAAAAACTGTTTTTT
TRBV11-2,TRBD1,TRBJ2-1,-,CASSSQQGAYNEQFF,TGTGCCAGCAGCTCCCAACAGGGGGCCTACAATGAGCAGTTCTTC